This TCR beta chain came from a study of PD-L1 blockade in urothelial cancer. At the level of the study: Patients commenced atezolizumab around 2014, and it was given at 1,200 mg intravenously every 3 weeks. Typically, measured as a median, blood samples had 110,000 to 150,000 T cells. Study results and limitations: Enhanced expansion of tumor-associated blood clones at 3 weeks characterized durable-benefit patients.

This clone has more than one count but fewer than ten. Antigen specificity is unknown. Added to each PCR by spiking were synthetic TCR analog templates. Some clones are missing from TCRdb's copy, which holds only in-frame ones; the method was immunoSEQ multiplex PCR. The sample records 100,000 or so clones, 90% to 95% being singletons. Germline lookup yields CDR1 SGHNT and CDR2 YYREEE (reference sequence). This CDR3 comprises 17 residues. Trimming removed 0 bases from V and 6 bases from J; junction bases left unmatched: 11. This chain links TRBV5-4 with TRBJ2-2, with TRBD1 matching 7 bases. Sequences were derived from PBMCs, sampled around atezolizumab (anti-PD-L1) treatment. This clonotype was sampled from a woman at least 80 years old with urothelial cancer. The CDR3 is CASSLAKTGKHPGELFF. As DNA, the CDR3 is TGTGCCAGCAGCTTGGCCAAGACAGGGAAGCACCCCGGGGAGCTGTTTTTT.